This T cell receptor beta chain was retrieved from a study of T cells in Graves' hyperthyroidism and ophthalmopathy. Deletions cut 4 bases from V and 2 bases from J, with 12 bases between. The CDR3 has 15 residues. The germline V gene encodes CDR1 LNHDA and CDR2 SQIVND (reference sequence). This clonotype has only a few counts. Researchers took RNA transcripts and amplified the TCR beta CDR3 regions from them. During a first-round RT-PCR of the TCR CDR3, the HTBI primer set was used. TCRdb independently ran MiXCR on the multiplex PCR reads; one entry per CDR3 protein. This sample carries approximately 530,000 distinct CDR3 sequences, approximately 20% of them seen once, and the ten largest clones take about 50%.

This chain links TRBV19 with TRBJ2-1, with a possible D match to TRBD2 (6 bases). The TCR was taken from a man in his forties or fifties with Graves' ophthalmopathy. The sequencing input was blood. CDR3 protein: CASSKETSAYNEQFF. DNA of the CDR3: TGTGCCAGTAGTAAGGAGACTAGTGCCTACAATGAGCAGTTCTTC.